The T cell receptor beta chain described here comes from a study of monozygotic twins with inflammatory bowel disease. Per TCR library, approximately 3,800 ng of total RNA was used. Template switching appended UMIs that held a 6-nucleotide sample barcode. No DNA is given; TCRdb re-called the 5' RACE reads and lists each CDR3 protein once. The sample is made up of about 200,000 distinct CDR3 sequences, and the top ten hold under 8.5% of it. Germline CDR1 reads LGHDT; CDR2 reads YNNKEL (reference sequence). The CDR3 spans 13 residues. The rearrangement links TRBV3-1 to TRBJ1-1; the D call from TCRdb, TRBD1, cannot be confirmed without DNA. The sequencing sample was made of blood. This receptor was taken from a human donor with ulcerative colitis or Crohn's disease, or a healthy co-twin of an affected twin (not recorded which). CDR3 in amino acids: CASSRGGYTEAFF.